The present entry profiles one TCR beta chain with its context. Germline V CDR1 and CDR2: LNHNV, YYDKDF (reference sequence). The CDR3 is 16 residues long. V lost 3 bases and J lost 5, with 19 bases in between. These data come from a study of cytomegalovirus exposure and HLA in healthy donors. PCR used 60 Vbeta primers and 13 Jbeta primers. The table came from immunoSEQ multiplex PCR; TCRdb's copy has only in-frame clones and leaves some out. The sample records some 120,000 clones, 65% to 75% being singletons. The rearrangement joins TRBV15 to TRBJ2-5; tentatively, D is TRBD2 (7 bases). Specimen: PBMCs. This receptor was obtained from a woman between 50 and 59 years old in good health and CMV-seropositive. CDR3 loop: CATSREKGGSGETQYF. CDR3 sequence (DNA): TGTGCCACCAGCAGGGAAAAGGGGGGGTCCGGGGAGACCCAGTACTTC. The variable domain in full, with the rest retrieved from reference TRBV15 and TRBJ2-5, is DAMVIQNPRYQVTQFGKPVTLSCSQTLNHNVMYWYQQKSSQAPKLLFHYYDKDFNNEADTPDNFQSRRPNTSFCFLDIRSPGLGDTAMYLCATSREKGGSGETQYFGPGTRLLVL.